The rows below give T cell receptor beta chains drawn from one sample of a study of cytomegalovirus exposure and HLA in healthy donors. Libraries were prepared by immunoSEQ multiplex PCR; TCRdb keeps only in-frame clonotypes and omits some of them. The table lists more than 50,000 clones, 85% of them singletons, with roughly a tenth in the top ten. Specimen: PBMCs. These receptors came from a female donor in good health and CMV-seronegative. Both conserved end residues are part of each CDR3. A D gene is named only where the DNA matches it firmly. Only part of the rows carry a size: once, few, many, or a class if the clone is expanded.

v_call	cdr3_length	j_call	clone_size	d_call	cdr3_aa	cdr3_nt
TRBV7-3	16	TRBJ2-3	.	.	CASSPGWGERGDTQYF	TGTGCCAGCAGCCCCGGGTGGGGGGAGCGAGGGGATACGCAGTATTTT
TRBV7-3	16	TRBJ2-1	.	.	CASSLKGARGVDEQFF	TGTGCCAGCAGCTTAAAGGGGGCCAGGGGGGTCGATGAGCAGTTCTTC
TRBV15	14	TRBJ2-7	.	.	CATSRVAVPYEQYF	TGTGCCACCAGCAGAGTTGCAGTCCCCTACGAGCAGTACTTC
TRBV2	13	TRBJ1-2	.	.	CASRNQGLGGYTF	TGTGCCAGCAGGAATCAGGGACTTGGTGGCTACACCTTC
TRBV10-2	16	TRBJ1-2	.	TRBD1	CASSSLLTGQGWGYTF	TGCGCCAGCAGTTCTCTCCTAACAGGACAGGGTTGGGGCTACACCTTC
TRBV5-4	14	TRBJ1-2	.	TRBD1	CASSSDGTGYGYTF	TGTGCCAGCAGCTCTGACGGGACAGGGTATGGCTACACCTTC
TRBV19	14	TRBJ2-3	.	TRBD1	CASSTRTGADTQYF	TGTGCCAGTAGTACAAGGACAGGGGCAGATACGCAGTATTTT
TRBV9	15	TRBJ2-2	.	.	CASSVSGGYTGELFF	TGTGCCAGCAGCGTGAGTGGAGGGTATACCGGGGAGCTGTTTTTT
TRBV7-8	14	TRBJ1-5	few	.	CASSPTGGSQPQHF	TGTGCCAGCAGCCCCACGGGGGGCAGTCAGCCCCAGCATTTT
TRBV27	14	TRBJ1-1	.	TRBD1	CASRNRGRSTEAFF	TGTGCCAGCAGGAACAGGGGGCGATCAACTGAAGCTTTCTTT
TRBV7-6	16	TRBJ2-5	.	TRBD1	CASSRYRDSFQETQYF	TGTGCCAGCAGCCGCTACCGGGACAGCTTTCAAGAGACCCAGTACTTC
TRBV5-5	13	TRBJ2-7	.	.	CASSSNTRAEQYF	TGTGCCAGCAGCTCTAATACCAGGGCCGAGCAGTACTTC
TRBV6-6	15	TRBJ1-1	.	TRBD1	CASSQDRRVRAEAFF	TGTGCCAGCAGCCAGGACAGGAGAGTTCGAGCTGAAGCTTTCTTT
TRBV28	16	TRBJ1-3	.	.	CASIQAGGAAGNTIYF	TGTGCCAGCATCCAAGCGGGGGGCGCTGCTGGAAACACCATATATTTT
TRBV18	14	TRBJ2-2	.	TRBD2	CASSGGLALEELFF	TGTGCCAGCTCAGGGGGACTAGCGCTCGAGGAGCTGTTTTTT
TRBV7-9	18	TRBJ2-3	.	.	CASSLGWRTEGPTDTQYF	TGTGCCAGCAGCTTGGGTTGGAGGACAGAGGGGCCCACAGATACGCAGTATTTT